A single sample is the source of the 29 T cell receptor beta chains below, sequenced in a study of cytomegalovirus exposure and HLA in healthy donors. Amplification used 60 Vbeta primers and 13 Jbeta primers. Clones were sequenced by immunoSEQ multiplex PCR, and TCRdb holds only the in-frame ones, with some missing. This repertoire shows 95,000 to 100,000 clones, around four fifths found once; its top ten account for 1.5% to 2.5%. Material: PBMCs. Every receptor here comes from a man aged 40-50 years in good health and CMV-seronegative.

This clone was seen once. The chain couples TRBV6-1 to TRBJ2-7, with D maybe TRBD2 (6 bases). Germline V gives CDR1 MNHNS, CDR2 SASEGT. V was trimmed by 6 bases and J by 4 bases, leaving 10 bases between them. The CDR3 runs to 12 residues. CDR3: CASRDAGYEQYF. In DNA form, the CDR3 reads TGTGCCAGCAGGGACGCGGGGTACGAGCAGTACTTC.

The J gene is TRBJ1-4, the V gene TRBV18, with a possible D match to TRBD1 (5 bases). The CDR3 totals 16 residues. Per germline, CDR1 KGHSH and CDR2 LQKENI. Between the trimmed V and J ends, which lost 1 base and 5 bases, there was a span of 14 bases. CDR3 nucleotide sequence: TGTGCCAGCTCACCACTATCTAACAGGCAGAATGAAAAACTGTTTTTT. It encodes CASSPLSNRQNEKLFF.

The V gene is TRBV28, the J gene TRBJ2-2, with D perhaps TRBD1 (6 bases). The V gene's germline CDR1 is MDHEN and CDR2 SYDVKM. Trimming removed 5 bases at V and 1 base at J, with 11 bases between. The CDR3 sequence is 15 residues long. This chain's CDR3 is CASSPGEWNTGELFF. The CDR3 region has the DNA TGTGCCAGCAGTCCAGGGGAGTGGAACACCGGGGAGCTGTTTTTT.

This clone came up a few times. The chain joins TRBV28 to TRBJ1-4; D remains unclear. Between the trimmed V and J ends, which lost 5 bases and 8 bases, there was a span of 21 bases. Germline lookup yields CDR1 MDHEN and CDR2 SYDVKM. The length of the CDR3 is 16 residues. As DNA, the CDR3 is TGTGCCAGCAGTACCCGCTTTGTCGGGGTAAAGGAAAAACTGTTTTTT. Translated, it gives CASSTRFVGVKEKLFF.

The chain has TRBV7-9 and TRBJ2-5; D is undetermined. This CDR3 region has 14 residues. With 1 base removed from V and 0 bases from J, the gap between germline ends came to 6 bases. Germline V gives CDR1 SEHNR, CDR2 FQNEAQ (reference sequence). The CDR3 sequence: CASSLVPYQETQYF. The CDR3 DNA follows: TGTGCCAGCAGCTTAGTCCCCTACCAAGAGACCCAGTACTTC.

The chain joins TRBV5-1 to TRBJ2-6; 7 bases line up with TRBD2. CDR1 and CDR2 from the germline V gene are SGHRS and YFSETQ. The CDR3 covers 17 residues. The V segment lost 1 base and the J segment 2 bases; nucleotides outside the gene matches: 6. The CDR3 DNA reads as TGCGCCAGCAGCTTGTTCGGGGAGGGTACTGGGGCCAACGTCCTGACTTTC. Amino acids: CASSLFGEGTGANVLTF.

As for this clone: Other DNA variants within this sample encode the same CDR3. The rearrangement links TRBV5-6 to TRBJ1-5, with TRBD1 matching over 9 bases. The CDR3 covers 15 residues. Losses at the gene ends were 0 bases for V and 7 bases for J; bases not matched to a gene: 5. Germline V CDR1 and CDR2: SGHDT, YYEEEE. CDR3 in amino acids: CASSLGQGVRQPQHF. CDR3 bases: TGTGCCAGCAGCTTGGGACAGGGGGTCAGGCAGCCCCAGCATTTT.

The chain joins TRBV10-1 to TRBJ2-1, with TRBD1 matching 7 bases. This CDR3 is 14 amino acids long. The ends lost 5 bases at V and 10 bases at J; junction bases unmatched: 11. From germline, CDR1 is WNHNN and CDR2 SYGVQD (reference sequence). This chain's CDR3 is CASSRNRDSSEQFF. The CDR3, as DNA: TGCGCCAGCAGTCGAAACCGGGACAGCTCAGAGCAGTTCTTC.

Concerning this clone itself: Different DNA sequences within this sample yield the same CDR3. This rearrangement joins TRBV28 to TRBJ1-5; TRBD1 might be the D (6 bases). Per germline, CDR1 MDHEN and CDR2 SYDVKM. The CDR3 extends over 14 amino acids. V gave up 3 bases and J gave up 2 bases, with 8 bases separating them. In DNA, the CDR3 is TGTGCCAGCAGTTTTAGACAGGGCAATCAGCCCCAGCATTTT. Its translation: CASSFRQGNQPQHF.

The chain employs TRBV19 and TRBJ1-5, with a possible D match to TRBD1 (5 bases). Between the trimmed V and J ends, which lost 3 bases and 0 bases, there was a span of 12 bases. The V gene's germline CDR1 is LNHDA and CDR2 SQIVND (reference sequence). The CDR3 has 16 amino acids. CDR3 sequence (DNA): TGTGCCAGTAGTATCTCGGGCAGGGATAGCAATCAGCCCCAGCATTTT. Its translation is CASSISGRDSNQPQHF. Looking up the rest from reference TRBV19 and TRBJ1-5 gives the full variable domain: DGGITQSPKYLFRKEGQNVTLSCEQNLNHDAMYWYRQDPGQGLRLIYYSQIVNDFQKGDIAEGYSVSREKKESFPLTVTSAQKNPTAFYLCASSISGRDSNQPQHFGDGTRLSIL.

The CDR3 DNA is TGTGCCACCACAAACAGGGGGGCCGGGGAGCTGTTTTTT. It specifies CATTNRGAGELFF. The chain combines TRBV15 with TRBJ2-2, with 8 nucleotides matching TRBD1. The CDR3 consists of 13 residues. V dropped 7 bases and J dropped 6; count of bases not matched to a gene: 4. Germline values: CDR1 LNHNV, CDR2 YYDKDF (reference sequence).

This clone was counted only a few times. The chain carries TRBV7-8 and TRBJ2-5, with a possible D match to TRBD1 (5 bases). The CDR3 has 13 residues. Germline V CDR1 and CDR2: SGHVS, FQNEAQ. V lost 5 bases and J lost 5, with 12 bases in between. The DNA for the CDR3 is TGTGCCAGCAGCATCCAGGGCGTCGAGACCCAGTACTTC. This sequence encodes CASSIQGVETQYF.

CDR3 DNA sequence: TGTGCCAGCAGCACGATAGTAAACACCGGGGAGCTGTTTTTT. The encoded protein is CASSTIVNTGELFF. V is TRBV7-2 and J is TRBJ2-2; D unclear. The V end was cut by 5 bases, the J end by 2 bases, with 9 bases between. Germline CDR1 is SGHTA and CDR2 is FQGNSA. The CDR3 consists of 14 residues.

This clone was recorded a few times. This sequence joins TRBV7-7 and TRBJ2-5, with 8 bases matching TRBD1. Trimming cost V 5 bases and J 7 bases; bases outside gene matches: 12. CDR1 and CDR2 (germline): SSHAT, FNYEAQ (reference sequence). This CDR3 comprises 15 residues. CDR3 DNA sequence: TGTGCCAGCAGCCCGGACAGGGTGATAACTGGGACCCAGTACTTC. Translated: CASSPDRVITGTQYF.

The V and J genes are TRBV19 and TRBJ2-5; TRBD2 matches 8 bases. The CDR3 extends over 14 amino acids. Per the germline V gene, CDR1 is LNHDA and CDR2 is SQIVND (reference sequence). The ends lost 6 bases at V and 5 bases at J; junction bases unmatched: 8. CDR3 region: CASSKRGGRETQYF. CDR3 nucleotide sequence: TGTGCCAGTAGCAAACGGGGGGGCCGGGAGACCCAGTACTTC.

This clone was seen more than once but under ten times. V and J are TRBV7-2 and TRBJ2-3; 9 nucleotides agree with TRBD1. Unmatched junction bases numbered 4, after V lost 4 bases and J lost 2 bases. The CDR3 has 15 residues. In germline, CDR1 is SGHTA, CDR2 FQGNSA. The CDR3 bases are TGTGCCAGCAGCTATAGACAGGGGGACACAGATACGCAGTATTTT. Protein sequence: CASSYRQGDTDTQYF. Full variable domain (outside the CDR3, taken from reference TRBV7-2 and TRBJ2-3): GAGVSQSPSNKVTEKGKDVELRCDPISGHTALYWYRQSLGQGLEFLIYFQGNSAPDKSGLPSDRFSAERTGGSVSTLTIQRTQQEDSAVYLCASSYRQGDTDTQYFGPGTRLTVL.

The J gene is TRBJ1-2, the V gene TRBV11-2; D is unclear. This CDR3 spans 14 amino acids. Germline values: CDR1 SGHAT, CDR2 FQNNGV. Trimming stripped 4 bases from V and 4 bases from J, with 13 bases between. This CDR3 is CASSSRGGTYGYTF. The CDR3 DNA reads as TGTGCCAGCAGCTCCCGTGGAGGCACCTATGGCTACACCTTC.

The J gene is TRBJ2-1, the V gene TRBV7-9; 9 nucleotides match TRBD1. From germline, CDR1 is SEHNR and CDR2 FQNEAQ (reference sequence). Trimming removed 1 base from V and 1 base from J; junction bases left unmatched: 8. The CDR3 is made up of 18 amino acids. The CDR3 region has the DNA TGTGCCAGCAGCTTAGTGTACAGGGGGCTTTTGTCCTACAATGAGCAGTTCTTC. Protein sequence: CASSLVYRGLLSYNEQFF.

The chain carries TRBV18 and TRBJ2-1; a weak D match, TRBD2 (7 bases). V was clipped by 3 bases and J by 5 bases, with 14 bases between them. Germline assignment: CDR1 KGHSH and CDR2 LQKENI. This CDR3 has 15 amino acids. In nucleotides, the CDR3 is TGTGCCAGCTCACCCCGAGGGGGGGTGGACAATGAGCAGTTCTTC. Protein product: CASSPRGGVDNEQFF.

The chain recombines TRBV6-1 with TRBJ2-7; 7 nucleotides agree with TRBD2. Germline V gene lookup returns CDR1 MNHNS and CDR2 SASEGT. This CDR3 spans 16 amino acids. J gave up 5 bases and V 2 bases, and 12 bases lay outside the gene matches. The chain's CDR3 is CASSERKGREKDEQYF. The CDR3 DNA reads as TGTGCCAGCAGTGAAAGGAAGGGGCGGGAGAAGGACGAGCAGTACTTC.

The gene calls are TRBV29-1 and TRBJ2-3, with 8 positions matching TRBD2. The length of the CDR3 is 14 residues. CDR1 SQVTM and CDR2 ANQGSEA come from the germline V gene. Trimming cost V 3 bases and J 7 bases; bases outside gene matches: 9. The CDR3 here is CSVEGGGGSHTQYF. The CDR3 DNA sequence: TGCAGCGTTGAGGGGGGCGGGGGGTCCCATACGCAGTATTTT.

The CDR3 reads CASSPGQGVAEAFF. For the CDR3, the DNA is TGTGCCAGCAGCCCGGGACAGGGGGTCGCTGAAGCTTTCTTT. The gene calls are TRBV4-2 and TRBJ1-1; TRBD1 matches 11 bases. The CDR3 contains 14 residues. The junction had 4 bases not matched to a gene; V was cut back by 4 bases and J by 6 bases. CDR1 is LGHNA, CDR2 YNFKEQ, per germline.

The CDR3 DNA follows: TGTGCCAGTGGGGGGACAGTCTCCTACGAGCAGTACTTC. Translation: CASGGTVSYEQYF. The chain joins TRBV9 to TRBJ2-7, with D tentatively TRBD1 (7 bases). Germline values: CDR1 SGDLS, CDR2 YYNGEE. V was cut by 8 bases and J by 0 bases, with 12 bases left in between. There are 13 residues in the CDR3.

V and J are TRBV19 and TRBJ2-5; 8 positions agree with TRBD1. This CDR3 spans 16 amino acids. Germline V gives CDR1 LNHDA, CDR2 SQIVND (reference sequence). J lost 1 base, V lost 4 bases, and 8 bases had no gene match. The CDR3 here is CASSTRRQGTQETQYF. In DNA form, the CDR3 reads TGTGCCAGTAGTACAAGGCGACAGGGGACCCAAGAGACCCAGTACTTC.

This clone was detected once. Compared with germline, one end of the junction differs, possibly owing to a read error. The chain employs TRBV7-9 and TRBJ1-4; D perhaps matches TRBD1 (5 bases). This CDR3 comprises 12 residues. Germline V lookup: CDR1 SEHNR, CDR2 FQNEAQ (reference sequence). CDR3 sequence reads: CSSSSTEKKLFF. The CDR3 DNA is TGTTCCAGCAGCTCGACAGAGAAAAAACTGTTTTTT.

This chain links TRBV19 with TRBJ2-2; 7 bases are shared with TRBD2. V lost 7 bases, J lost 3 bases, and 11 bases stayed unmatched. This CDR3 is built from 16 residues. CDR1 and CDR2 from the germline V gene are LNHDA and SQIVND (reference sequence). The chain's CDR3 is CASTAGRDGYTGELFF. As DNA, the CDR3 is TGTGCCAGTACCGCGGGGAGGGACGGGTACACCGGGGAGCTGTTTTTT.

The V call is TRBV4-2, the J call TRBJ1-4; D is perhaps TRBD1 (5 bases). The CDR3 sequence is 16 residues long. Deletions cut 0 bases from V and 4 bases from J, with 12 bases between. Germline CDR1 LGHNA, CDR2 YNFKEQ. DNA of the CDR3: TGTGCCAGCAGCCAAGATCCACAGGCTGGTAATGAAAAACTGTTTTTT. Its translation is CASSQDPQAGNEKLFF.

V gene TRBV10-3 combines with J gene TRBJ1-1; D call uncertain. The CDR3 is 15 amino acids. Trimming removed 5 bases at V and 3 bases at J, with 16 bases between. The germline CDR1 and CDR2 sequences are ENHRY and SYGVKD. The CDR3 reads CAISPENEMDTEAFF. The CDR3, as DNA: TGTGCCATCAGTCCGGAGAATGAGATGGACACTGAAGCTTTCTTT.

The gene calls are TRBV27 and TRBJ1-2, with 8 bases matching TRBD1. The CDR3 sequence is 13 residues long. Germline assignment: CDR1 MNHEY and CDR2 SMNVEV (reference sequence). With 4 bases clipped from V and 8 bases from J, the junction kept 6 bases outside the gene matches. The DNA of the CDR3 is TGTGCCAGCAGTTCGACAGGGGTAGGAGGCTACACCTTC. It codes for CASSSTGVGGYTF.